The clone carrying this T cell receptor beta chain was counted only a few times. This specimen belongs to a study of early T cells in non-severe SARS-CoV-2 infection. TCRdb re-called the 5' RACE reads through MiXCR, storing one row per CDR3 protein. The data show fewer than 85,000 distinct CDR3 sequences, less than 15% seen once. This clonotype originated in an adult who was a healthcare worker with PCR-confirmed SARS-CoV-2 infection or an uninfected control (not recorded which). Sequencing input: whole blood.

The CDR3 spells CASSYGTYEQYF. In nucleotides, the CDR3 is TGCGCCAGCAGCTATGGGACCTACGAGCAGTACTTC. The chain has TRBV5-1 and TRBJ2-7; D ambiguous. The V end lost 3 bases, the J end lost 2 bases, and 6 bases lay between the germline ends. CDR1 is SGHRS and CDR2 is YFSETQ in the germline V gene. The CDR3 is 12 residues long.